The 17 T cell receptor beta chains below all came from one sample that was sequenced in a study of T cells expressing NK-cell markers. TCRdb reanalyzed the 5' RACE reads and collapses them to one entry per CDR3 protein, without DNA. This repertoire includes 550,000 to 600,000 distinct CDR3 sequences. Sequenced material: blood T cells: a sorted CD56 or NKG2C T cell subset, CD4+ or CD8+ T cells, or bulk PBMC T cells (not recorded which). The source of these receptors is a man aged 18 to 30 in good health.

The V call is TRBV5-1, the J call TRBJ2-1. CDR1 and CDR2 (germline): SGHRS, YFSETQ. The CDR3 length is 16 residues. CDR3 residues: CASSLGSNNPHNEQFF.

V is TRBV7-6 and J is TRBJ2-1; with no DNA, the TCRdb D assignment of TRBD2 cannot be verified. The CDR3 consists of 16 residues. Germline CDR1 SGHVS, CDR2 FNYEAQ. The CDR3 region is CASSPNSRGSYNEQFF.

This chain uses TRBV6-1 with TRBJ1-2; the D call from TCRdb, TRBD1, cannot be confirmed without DNA. CDR3 size: 15 residues. CDR1 and CDR2 (germline): MNHNS, SASEGT. CDR3 sequence: CASSEALRGRGGYTF.

This sequence joins TRBV6-2 or TRBV6-3 and TRBJ2-4; TCRdb picks TRBD1, but there is no DNA to check that call. This CDR3 is 12 amino acids long. The germline CDR1 and CDR2 sequences are MNHEY and SVGEGT. CDR3 loop: CASGRRTNIQYF.

The CDR3: CSALDKKSQSGNTIYF. The chain combines TRBV20-1 with TRBJ1-3. In germline, CDR1 is DFQATT, CDR2 SNEGSKA (reference sequence). CDR3 length equals 16 residues.

J is TRBJ1-3 and V is TRBV5-1. Per the germline V gene, CDR1 is SGHRS and CDR2 is YFSETQ. CDR3 length: 16 amino acids. CDR3 in amino acids: CASSPVVGNLGNTIYF.

J is TRBJ1-4 and V is TRBV3-1; no DNA is available, so the TRBD1 call from TCRdb remains unchecked. Germline V gene data show CDR1 as LGHDT and CDR2 as YNNKEL (reference sequence). The CDR3 sequence is 16 residues long. CDR3 sequence: CASSQETLREGEKLFF.

The chain employs TRBV29-1 and TRBJ2-1; the TCRdb call, TRBD1, lacks DNA for checking. This CDR3 comprises 15 residues. Per the germline V gene, CDR1 is SQVTM and CDR2 is ANQGSEA. The CDR3 here is CSARTGTGGYNEQFF.

The CDR3 loop reads CASSAFRSGYTF. This rearrangement joins TRBV7-2 to TRBJ1-2. CDR3 length: 12 amino acids. Germline CDR1 and CDR2: SGHTA and FQGNSA.

V usage is TRBV6-5 and J usage is TRBJ2-2; TCRdb's D gene call, TRBD2, goes unchecked for lack of DNA. From germline, CDR1 is MNHEY and CDR2 SVGAGI. This CDR3 spans 16 amino acids. CDR3 sequence reads: CASFGLAGGNTGELFF.

The chain couples TRBV20-1 to TRBJ2-3; TCRdb's D call, TRBD2, is unchecked because there is no DNA. The CDR3 runs to 11 residues. Germline loops: CDR1 DFQATT, CDR2 SNEGSKA (reference sequence). The chain's CDR3 is CSSGWGDTQYF.

The chain employs TRBV12-3 or TRBV12-4 and TRBJ2-1; TCRdb outputs TRBD1, but without DNA this stays unchecked. The CDR3 has 14 residues. CDR3 sequence reads: CASALQGVYNEQFF.

The rearrangement uses TRBV3-1 and TRBJ2-1. The CDR3 has 15 residues. Germline V CDR1 and CDR2: LGHDT, YNNKEL (reference sequence). This chain's CDR3 is CASSHRRSSYNEQFF.

The chain carries TRBV6-2 or TRBV6-3 and TRBJ2-7. This CDR3 region has 12 residues. CDR1 and CDR2 (germline): MNHEY, SVGEGT. CDR3 residues: CASRTSAQEQYF.

This rearrangement joins TRBV12-3 or TRBV12-4 to TRBJ2-3; the TRBD2 assignment by TCRdb is unverifiable without DNA. The CDR3 runs 14 residues. CDR3 residues: CASSPRGGADTQYF.

The chain employs TRBV18 and TRBJ2-3. The CDR3 extends over 14 amino acids. From germline, CDR1 is KGHSH and CDR2 LQKENI. The CDR3 loop is CASSSQASTDTQYF.

The CDR3 region is CASSQGVDSSRETQYF. The rearrangement uses TRBV14 and TRBJ2-5; TCRdb selects TRBD1, and the lack of DNA leaves this call unchecked. The CDR3 spans 16 residues. Per germline, CDR1 SGHDN and CDR2 FVKESK. The full variable domain, rest sourced from reference TRBV14 and TRBJ2-5, is EAGVTQFPSHSVIEKGQTVTLRCDPISGHDNLYWYRRVMGKEIKFLLHFVKESKQDESGMPNNRFLAERTGGTYSTLKVQPAELEDSGVYFCASSQGVDSSRETQYFGPGTRLLVL.